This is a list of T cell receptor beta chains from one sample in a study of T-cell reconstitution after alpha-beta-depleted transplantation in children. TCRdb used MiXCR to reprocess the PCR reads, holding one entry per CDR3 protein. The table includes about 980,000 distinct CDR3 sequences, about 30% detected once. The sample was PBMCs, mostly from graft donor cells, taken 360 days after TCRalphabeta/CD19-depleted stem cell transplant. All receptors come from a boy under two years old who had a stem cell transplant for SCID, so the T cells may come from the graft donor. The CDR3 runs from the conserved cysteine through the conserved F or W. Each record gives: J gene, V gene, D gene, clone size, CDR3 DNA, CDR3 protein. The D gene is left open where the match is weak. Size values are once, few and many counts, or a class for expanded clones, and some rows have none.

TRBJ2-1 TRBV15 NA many TGTGCCACCAGCAGGGCTGGTTGGGATGAGCAGTTCTTC CATSRAGWDEQFF
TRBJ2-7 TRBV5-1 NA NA TGCGCCAGCAGCTTGGGGCCTCCTAACTCCTACGAGCAGTACTTC CASSLGPPNSYEQYF
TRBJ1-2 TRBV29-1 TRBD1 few TGCAGCGCTGAGGGACAGCAAGGCTACACCTTC CSAEGQQGYTF
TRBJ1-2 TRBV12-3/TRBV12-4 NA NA TGTGCCAGCAGTAGGGGACGGCTCTATGGCTACACCTTC CASSRGRLYGYTF
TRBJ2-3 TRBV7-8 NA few TGTGCCAGCAGCTACCCGACTCGATGGATCACAGATACGCAGTATTTT CASSYPTRWITDTQYF
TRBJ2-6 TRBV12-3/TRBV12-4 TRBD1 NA TGTGCCAGCAGTTTTGGTGGGACAGGGGGCTACAAAACCTTCTCTGGGGCCAACGTCCTGACTTTC CASSFGGTGGYKTFSGANVLTF
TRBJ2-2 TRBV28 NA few TGTGCCTGTCAACGGGGGACCACCGGGGAGCTGTTTTTT CACQRGTTGELFF
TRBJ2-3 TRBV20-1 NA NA TGCAGTGCTAGGGGGGTAGACCCCACAGATACGCAGTATTTT CSARGVDPTDTQYF
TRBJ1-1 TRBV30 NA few TGTGCCTGGAGTGTATTATTGATGAACACTGAAGCTTTCTTT CAWSVLLMNTEAFF
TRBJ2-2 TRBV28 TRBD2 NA TGTGCCAGCAGTTTATGGACTAGCGGGGGGTTCGGGGAGCTGTTTTTT CASSLWTSGGFGELFF
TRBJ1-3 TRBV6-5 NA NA TGTGCCAGCAGTTACTCATACAGGGTAGCTGGAAACACCATATATTTT CASSYSYRVAGNTIYF
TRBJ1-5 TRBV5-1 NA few TGTGCCAGCAGCTTGGAGGGGGATGGCAATCAGCCCCAGCATTTT CASSLEGDGNQPQHF
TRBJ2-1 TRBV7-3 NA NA TGTGCCAGCAGCTTATCGACGGGTGGGTACAATGAGCAGTTCTTC CASSLSTGGYNEQFF
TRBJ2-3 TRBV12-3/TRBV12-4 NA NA TGTGCCAGCGCCCCCGGGGCCTCCGGCACAGATACGCAGTATTTT CASAPGASGTDTQYF
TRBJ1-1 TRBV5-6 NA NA TGTGCCAGCAGCTTGGTCGGGATTGTCACTGAAGCTTTCTTT CASSLVGIVTEAFF
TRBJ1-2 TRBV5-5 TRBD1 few TGTGCCAGCAGCTTAAGGGACAGGCGGCTCTATGGCTACACCTTC CASSLRDRRLYGYTF
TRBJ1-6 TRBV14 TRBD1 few TGTGCCAGCAAGGGGACAGGGGGCAGTTCACCCCTCCACTTT CASKGTGGSSPLHF
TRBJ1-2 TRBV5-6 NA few TGTGCCAGCAGCTTGGCCAAACCAGGGCTCTATGGCTACACCTTC CASSLAKPGLYGYTF
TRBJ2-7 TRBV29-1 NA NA TGCAGCGCCGACCCGGGAAGTGGCGAGCAGTACTTC CSADPGSGEQYF
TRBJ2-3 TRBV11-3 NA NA TGTGCCATTAAGGTTGAAAACACAGATACGCAGTATTTT CAIKVENTDTQYF
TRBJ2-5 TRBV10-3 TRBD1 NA TGTGCCATCAGTGAGTCACGGACAGGGGCCTACCAAGAGACCCAGTACTTC CAISESRTGAYQETQYF
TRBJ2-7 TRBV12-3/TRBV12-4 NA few TGTGCCAGCAGTCCTCCCCCGACCCCTGACTACGAGCAGTACTTC CASSPPPTPDYEQYF
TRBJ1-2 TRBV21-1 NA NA TGTGCCAGCAGCAAATTCAGGAATGGCTACACCTTC CASSKFRNGYTF
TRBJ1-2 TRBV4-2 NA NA TGTGCCAGCAGCCCCTGGCTGAACTATGGCTACACCTTC CASSPWLNYGYTF
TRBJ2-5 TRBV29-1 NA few TGCAGCGTTGCTGCAGGGTTTGTTTCCGGGACCCAGTACTTC CSVAAGFVSGTQYF
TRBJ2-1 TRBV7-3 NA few TGTGCCAGCAGCTTCGGACCAGCCAATGAGCAGTTCTTC CASSFGPANEQFF
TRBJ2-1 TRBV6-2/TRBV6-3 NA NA TGTGCCAGCAGTCGCCACCCCTCCTACAATGAGCAGTTCTTC CASSRHPSYNEQFF
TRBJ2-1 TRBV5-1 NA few TGCGCCAGCAGCTTTATCGCCTTGGGGGGAGGGCAGTTCTTC CASSFIALGGGQFF